The next 28 T cell receptor beta chains were all read from a single sample in a study of blood T cell repertoires in COVID-19. The method was immunoSEQ multiplex PCR; TCRdb's version includes in-frame clones alone and lacks a portion of them. The repertoire holds roughly 250,000 clones, approximately 82% seen once, with 4% to 6% in the top ten. The source material was peripheral blood. The receptors were gathered from a woman older than 75 with active or convalescent COVID-19.

This chain connects TRBV9 to TRBJ1-3; 8 nucleotides line up with TRBD1. The CDR3 is 15 amino acids. Germline loops: CDR1 SGDLS, CDR2 YYNGEE. J gave up 0 bases and V 3 bases, and 2 bases lay outside the gene matches. The CDR3 is CASSATGASGNTIYF. For the CDR3, the DNA is TGTGCCAGCAGCGCGACAGGGGCCTCTGGAAACACCATATATTTT.

This clone was detected only once. The chain uses TRBV6-1 and TRBJ1-5, with D uncertain. This CDR3 comprises 17 residues. Trimming took 4 bases from V and 4 from J, leaving 20 bases between them. Germline loops: CDR1 MNHNS, CDR2 SASEGT. CDR3 DNA: TGTGCCAGCAGTGCGGAAGTAGGAGCCAGAATTAATCAGCCCCAGCATTTT. Protein: CASSAEVGARINQPQHF.

The rearrangement links TRBV5-1 to TRBJ2-7; the match to TRBD2 covers 9 bases. The germline V gene has CDR1 SGHRS and CDR2 YFSETQ. V lost 0 bases to trimming and J lost 1 base; unmatched junction nucleotides: 2. The CDR3 totals 15 residues. The DNA for the CDR3 is TGCGCCAGCAGCTTGGGTAGCGGGGGTTCCTACGAGCAGTACTTC. This encodes CASSLGSGGSYEQYF.

The rearrangement joins TRBV28 to TRBJ1-2, with 9 nucleotides matching TRBD1. The germline V gene encodes CDR1 MDHEN and CDR2 SYDVKM. The CDR3 loop spans 15 amino acids. V lost 7 bases and J lost 8; bases outside the gene matches: 14. CDR3 region: CASIQSGQGPRGYTF. For the CDR3, the DNA is TGTGCCAGCATCCAAAGCGGACAGGGGCCCCGGGGCTACACCTTC.

V is TRBV6-5 and J is TRBJ2-7; maybe TRBD2 (6 bases). V lost 0 bases and J lost 7, with 19 bases in between. The CDR3 sequence is 16 residues long. Germline CDR1 reads MNHEY; CDR2 reads SVGAGI. Here the CDR3 DNA reads TGTGCCAGCAGTTACTCGATTTCCGGGACTCCGACGGAGCAGTACTTC. Protein: CASSYSISGTPTEQYF.

This clone has a handful of counts. This chain joins TRBV6-2 or TRBV6-3 and TRBJ1-2; maybe TRBD1 (5 bases). There are 15 residues in the CDR3. The V end was cut by 2 bases, the J end by 2 bases, with 12 bases between. Germline loops: CDR1 MNHEY, CDR2 SVGEGT. The CDR3 here is CASSYGQGTNYGYTF. Written as DNA, the CDR3 is TGTGCCAGCAGTTACGGCCAGGGTACCAACTATGGCTACACCTTC.

CDR3 nucleotide sequence: TGTGCCAGCAGCCAATCAGGACAGGGGCCCTCCTACGAGCAGTACTTC. Translation: CASSQSGQGPSYEQYF. V gene TRBV11-2 combines with J gene TRBJ2-7, with TRBD1 identical over 9 bases. After removal of 5 bases from V and 0 bases from J, the junction contained 8 bases not matched to a gene. This CDR3 comprises 16 residues. Germline V gives CDR1 SGHAT, CDR2 FQNNGV. Variable domain in full (rest from reference TRBV11-2 and TRBJ2-7): EAGVAQSPRYKIIEKRQSVAFWCNPISGHATLYWYQQILGQGPKLLIQFQNNGVVDDSQLPKDRFSAERLKGVDSTLKIQPAKLEDSAVYLCASSQSGQGPSYEQYFGPGTRLTVT.

The rearrangement links TRBV7-9 to TRBJ2-7; 7 bases map to TRBD1. The V segment lost 4 bases and the J segment 2 bases; nucleotides outside the gene matches: 5. Germline CDR1 SEHNR, CDR2 FQNEAQ (reference sequence). The CDR3 totals 14 residues. The CDR3 nucleotides are TGTGCCAGCAGCTCTCAGGGGGTAGCCTACGAGCAGTACTTC. This sequence encodes CASSSQGVAYEQYF.

The chain combines TRBV6-1 with TRBJ2-5, with a weak D call TRBD1 (6 bases). From germline, CDR1 is MNHNS and CDR2 SASEGT. Trimming took off 0 bases at V and 5 bases at J, with 25 bases between the two ends. The CDR3 runs to 19 residues. The CDR3 loop reads CASSEALPGMVTGQETQYF. CDR3 sequence (DNA): TGTGCCAGCAGTGAAGCGCTTCCGGGAATGGTCACCGGACAGGAGACCCAGTACTTC.

This chain connects TRBV9 to TRBJ1-5; no clear D. The CDR3 extends over 13 amino acids. Trimming shortened V by 3 bases and J by 0 bases, and 4 bases separated the two germline ends. Per the germline V gene, CDR1 is SGDLS and CDR2 is YYNGEE. The CDR3: CASSADSNQPQHF. For the CDR3, the DNA is TGTGCCAGCAGCGCAGATAGCAATCAGCCCCAGCATTTT.

The chain employs TRBV6-1 and TRBJ2-1; 9 positions agree with TRBD2. There are 17 residues in the CDR3. The ends lost 3 bases at V and 9 bases at J; junction bases unmatched: 15. CDR1 and CDR2 from the germline V gene are MNHNS and SASEGT. CDR3 amino acids: CASSDSHMGGRALEQFF. The CDR3 DNA reads TGTGCCAGCAGTGATTCACATATGGGCGGGAGGGCCCTTGAGCAGTTCTTC.

This chain uses TRBV28 with TRBJ1-3; D is ambiguous. Germline-derived CDR1 and CDR2 are MDHEN and SYDVKM. This CDR3 is built from 13 residues. V was pared by 6 bases and J by 9 bases, with 15 bases between. The chain's CDR3 is CASRRESVSTIYF. The CDR3, as DNA: TGTGCCAGCAGGAGGGAGAGTGTAAGCACCATATATTTT.

The chain employs TRBV6-5 and TRBJ2-2; TRBD1 aligns across 7 bases. Germline values: CDR1 MNHEY, CDR2 SVGAGI. Trimming at V came to 6 bases and at J to 1 base, leaving 5 bases not matched to a gene. This CDR3 region has 15 residues. CDR3 sequence (DNA): TGTGCCAGCAGAGGGGGACAGCTGAACACCGGGGAGCTGTTTTTT. As protein: CASRGGQLNTGELFF.

This clone has only one observation. This chain connects TRBV27 to TRBJ1-1; TRBD1 aligns across 8 bases. Germline V gene data show CDR1 as MNHEY and CDR2 as SMNVEV (reference sequence). This CDR3 is 17 amino acids long. With V trimmed by 2 bases and J by 0 bases, 8 bases remained unmatched. The CDR3 coding sequence is TGTGCCAGCAGTTTAGGACACTCGACAGGGGTGAACACTGAAGCTTTCTTT. This gives the protein CASSLGHSTGVNTEAFF.

The chain employs TRBV5-5 and TRBJ1-2; D gene ambiguous. Trimming shortened V by 0 bases and J by 4 bases, and 13 bases separated the two germline ends. The germline gives CDR1 SGHKS, CDR2 YYEKEE (reference sequence). The CDR3 has 15 amino acids. In nucleotides, the CDR3 is TGTGCCAGCAGCTTGGATGCTGCGTATAGCTATGGCTACACCTTC. Translating gives CASSLDAAYSYGYTF.

The chain has TRBV28 and TRBJ2-1; 8 positions agree with TRBD2. The germline V gene encodes CDR1 MDHEN and CDR2 SYDVKM. Unmatched junction bases numbered 6, after V lost 4 bases and J lost 4 bases. This CDR3 comprises 15 residues. Written as DNA, the CDR3 is TGTGCCAGCAGTTCTCCAGCGGGGGCTTACAATGAGCAGTTCTTC. It translates to CASSSPAGAYNEQFF.

The chain carries TRBV13 and TRBJ1-1; perhaps TRBD1 as D (6 bases). This CDR3 has 13 amino acids. Germline CDR1 PRHDT, CDR2 FYEKMQ (reference sequence). Trimming stripped 6 bases from V and 10 bases from J, with 18 bases between. The CDR3 DNA follows: TGTGCCAGCAGTTTCCAGGGGTCGGGTGTAGCTTTCTTT. The encoded protein is CASSFQGSGVAFF.

V is TRBV5-8 and J is TRBJ2-1; the match to TRBD2 covers 14 bases. The V segment lost 4 bases and the J segment 4 bases; nucleotides outside the gene matches: 10. The germline V gene has CDR1 SGHTS and CDR2 YDEGEE. The CDR3 totals 18 residues. The CDR3 sequence: CASSLGTSGSSRYNEQFF. CDR3 in DNA: TGTGCCAGCAGCCTTGGGACTAGCGGGAGTAGTAGGTACAATGAGCAGTTCTTC. The whole variable domain, filled in from reference TRBV5-8 and TRBJ2-1, reads EAGVTQSPTHLIKTRGQQATLRCSPISGHTSVYWYQQALGLGLQFLLWYDEGEERNRGNFPPRFSGRQFPNYSSELNVNALELEDSALYLCASSLGTSGSSRYNEQFFGPGTRLTVL.

This clone has just one count. The rearrangement links TRBV5-1 to TRBJ2-5; weak D call: TRBD2 (6 bases). Trimming shortened V by 0 bases and J by 2 bases, and 14 bases separated the two germline ends. This CDR3 has 16 amino acids. The germline V gene has CDR1 SGHRS and CDR2 YFSETQ. DNA for the CDR3: TGCGCCAGCAGCTTGGCCGACGTTGGGGGGCAAGAGACCCAGTACTTC. The encoded protein is CASSLADVGGQETQYF.

V and J are TRBV30 and TRBJ1-6, with no clear D. Germline assignment: CDR1 GTSNPN and CDR2 SVGIG (reference sequence). The length of the CDR3 is 13 residues. Trimming took off 2 bases at V and 6 bases at J, with 8 bases between the two ends. The CDR3 spells CAWSIAGNSPLHF. CDR3 DNA: TGTGCCTGGAGTATTGCGGGTAATTCACCCCTCCACTTT.

The chain is built from TRBV24-1 and TRBJ2-3, with TRBD2 identical over 7 bases. Germline V lookup: CDR1 KGHDR, CDR2 SFDVKD. The V segment lost 9 bases and the J segment 5 bases; nucleotides outside the gene matches: 10. There are 14 residues in the CDR3. The CDR3 sequence is CATSRGGREDTQYF. The CDR3 DNA is TGTGCCACCTCTCGGGGCGGGAGAGAAGATACGCAGTATTTT.

The V gene is TRBV12-3 or TRBV12-4, the J gene TRBJ2-7; unclear D gene. The CDR3 loop spans 12 amino acids. Trimming took 6 bases from V and 2 from J, leaving 8 bases between them. The CDR3, as DNA: TGTGCCAGCAGCCTAGGAACCTACGAGCAGTACTTC. Its protein is CASSLGTYEQYF.

The genes are TRBV5-5 and TRBJ1-1; no definite D call. The CDR3 totals 14 residues. Trimming pared 0 bases from V and 4 bases from J, leaving 10 bases between. Germline values: CDR1 SGHKS, CDR2 YYEKEE (reference sequence). CDR3 bases: TGTGCCAGCAGCTTGGGGCGGGGTGGCACTGAAGCTTTCTTT. It encodes CASSLGRGGTEAFF.

This chain uses TRBV5-1 with TRBJ1-1, with TRBD1 as a possible D gene (6 bases). Trimming removed 5 bases at V and 4 bases at J, with 12 bases between. Per germline, CDR1 SGHRS and CDR2 YFSETQ. This CDR3 contains 13 residues. CDR3 protein: CASRDGQITEAFF. In nucleotides, the CDR3 is TGCGCCAGCAGGGATGGACAGATCACTGAAGCTTTCTTT.

This chain connects TRBV28 to TRBJ2-1; D gene unclear. The ends were cut back, 10 bases at V and 12 bases at J, with 16 bases in the middle. Germline V gene lookup returns CDR1 MDHEN and CDR2 SYDVKM. The CDR3 runs 11 residues. This CDR3 reads CATQPRVVQFF. CDR3 DNA sequence: TGTGCCACCCAACCTCGGGTCGTGCAGTTCTTC. Supplemented by reference TRBV28 and TRBJ2-1, the full variable domain reads DVKVTQSSRYLVKRTGEKVFLECVQDMDHENMFWYRQDPGLGLRLIYFSYDVKMKEKGDIPEGYSVSREKKERFSLILESASTNQTSMYLCATQPRVVQFFGPGTRLTVL.

In its sample, this clone was seen many times. The rearrangement links TRBV3-1 (or the pseudogene TRBV3-2) to TRBJ1-1; tentative D call: TRBD1 (6 bases). Trimming pared 4 bases from V and 2 bases from J, leaving 17 bases between. The CDR3 is 16 residues long. CDR1 and CDR2 (germline): LGHDT, YNNKEL (reference sequence). This CDR3 is CASSRGQTLLNTEAFF. The CDR3 nucleotides are TGTGCCAGCAGCCGCGGACAGACACTCTTAAACACTGAAGCTTTCTTT.

This clone turned up a few times. The gene calls are TRBV19 and TRBJ2-2, with 14 bases identical to TRBD2. This CDR3 spans 16 amino acids. Germline V lookup: CDR1 LNHDA, CDR2 SQIVND (reference sequence). V shed 8 bases, J shed 5 bases, and the junction held 7 bases outside the gene matches. In DNA, the CDR3 is TGTGCCAGTGTGCCGGGACTAGCGGGAGCTACCGGGGAGCTGTTTTTT. This codes for CASVPGLAGATGELFF. Full variable domain (missing parts from reference TRBV19 and TRBJ2-2): DGGITQSPKYLFRKEGQNVTLSCEQNLNHDAMYWYRQDPGQGLRLIYYSQIVNDFQKGDIAEGYSVSREKKESFPLTVTSAQKNPTAFYLCASVPGLAGATGELFFGEGSRLTVL.

This chain connects TRBV7-8 to TRBJ1-1; 9 bases align to TRBD1. Losses at the gene ends were 5 bases for V and 4 bases for J; bases not matched to a gene: 5. The germline V gene encodes CDR1 SGHVS and CDR2 FQNEAQ. This CDR3 spans 14 amino acids. CDR3 coding DNA: TGTGCCAGCAGCGTGGACAGGGGCCCCACTGAAGCTTTCTTT. Protein product: CASSVDRGPTEAFF.